This T cell receptor beta chain appears in the sequencing data of a study of identical twins. TCRdb passed the 5' RACE reads through MiXCR, listing each CDR3 protein once. Found here are about 530,000 distinct CDR3 sequences, 20% to 25% of them singletons; the top ten hold roughly 0.5%. The CDR3 runs to 13 residues. Germline assignment: CDR1 SQVTM and CDR2 ANQGSEA. Trimming took 8 bases from V and 0 from J, leaving 12 bases between them. These same records also appear under a second study, on yellow fever vaccine responses in identical twins.

The rearrangement uses TRBV29-1 and TRBJ2-3, with D perhaps matching TRBD1 (6 bases). Input material: CD4+ T cells sorted from blood. This TCR derives from a woman aged 18-30 years in good health. The DNA for the CDR3 is TGCAGCTGCCGGGACACTAGCACAGATACGCAGTATTTT. Translated, it gives CSCRDTSTDTQYF.